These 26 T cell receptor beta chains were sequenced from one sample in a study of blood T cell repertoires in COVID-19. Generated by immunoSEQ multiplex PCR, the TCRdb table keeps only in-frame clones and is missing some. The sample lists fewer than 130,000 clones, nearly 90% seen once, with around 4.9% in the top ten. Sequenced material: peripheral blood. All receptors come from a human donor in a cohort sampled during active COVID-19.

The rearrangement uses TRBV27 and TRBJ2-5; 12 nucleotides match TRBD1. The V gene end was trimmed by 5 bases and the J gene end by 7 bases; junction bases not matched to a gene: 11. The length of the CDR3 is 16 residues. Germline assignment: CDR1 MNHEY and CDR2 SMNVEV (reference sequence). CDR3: CASSPRDRGQRGTQYF. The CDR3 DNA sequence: TGTGCCAGCAGTCCCCGGGACAGGGGGCAGAGGGGGACCCAGTACTTC.

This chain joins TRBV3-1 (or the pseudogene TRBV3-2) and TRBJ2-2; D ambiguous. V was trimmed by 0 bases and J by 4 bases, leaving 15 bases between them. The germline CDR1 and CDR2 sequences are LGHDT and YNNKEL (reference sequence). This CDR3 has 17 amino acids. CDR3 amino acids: CASSQDTLVSVTGELFF. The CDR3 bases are TGTGCCAGCAGCCAAGATACCCTAGTAAGCGTCACCGGGGAGCTGTTTTTT.

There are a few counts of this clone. In nucleotides, the CDR3 is TGTGCCAGCAGTGAAGAGGGGGATCGCTACAATGAGCAGTTCTTC. Translating it yields CASSEEGDRYNEQFF. J is TRBJ2-1 and V is TRBV6-1; the D gene is possibly TRBD1 (6 bases). V lost 1 base and J 3 bases, leaving 10 bases between the germline ends. From germline, CDR1 is MNHNS and CDR2 SASEGT. This CDR3 spans 15 amino acids.

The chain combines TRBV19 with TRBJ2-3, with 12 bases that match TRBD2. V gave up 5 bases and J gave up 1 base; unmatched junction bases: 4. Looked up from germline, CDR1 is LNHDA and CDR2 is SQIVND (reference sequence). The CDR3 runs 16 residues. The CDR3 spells CASSSRLAGGTDTQYF. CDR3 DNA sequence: TGTGCCAGTAGTTCAAGACTAGCGGGGGGCACAGATACGCAGTATTTT.

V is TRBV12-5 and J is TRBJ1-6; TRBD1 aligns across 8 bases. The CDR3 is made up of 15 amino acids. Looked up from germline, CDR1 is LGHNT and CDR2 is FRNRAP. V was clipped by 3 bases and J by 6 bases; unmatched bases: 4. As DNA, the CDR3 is TGTGCTAGTGGTTTAGGGACAGGACCTAATTCACCCCTCCACTTT. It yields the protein CASGLGTGPNSPLHF.

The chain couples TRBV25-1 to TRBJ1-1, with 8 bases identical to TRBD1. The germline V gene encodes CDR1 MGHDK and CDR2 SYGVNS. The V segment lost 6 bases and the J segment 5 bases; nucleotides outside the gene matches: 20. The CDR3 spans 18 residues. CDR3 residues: CASRRETGQGGRRTEAFF. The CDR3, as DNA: TGTGCCAGCAGGCGCGAGACCGGACAGGGTGGACGTCGGACTGAAGCTTTCTTT.

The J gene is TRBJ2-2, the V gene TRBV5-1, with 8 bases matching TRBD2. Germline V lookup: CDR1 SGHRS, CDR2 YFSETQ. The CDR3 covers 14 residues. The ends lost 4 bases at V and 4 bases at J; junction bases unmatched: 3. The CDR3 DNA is TGCGCCAGCAGCCGGGGGGGAAGCACCGGGGAGCTGTTTTTT. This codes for CASSRGGSTGELFF. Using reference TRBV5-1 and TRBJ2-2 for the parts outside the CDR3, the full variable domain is KAGVTQTPRYLIKTRGQQVTLSCSPISGHRSVSWYQQTPGQGLQFLFEYFSETQRNKGNFPGRFSGRQFSNSRSEMNVSTLELGDSALYLCASSRGGSTGELFFGEGSRLTVL.

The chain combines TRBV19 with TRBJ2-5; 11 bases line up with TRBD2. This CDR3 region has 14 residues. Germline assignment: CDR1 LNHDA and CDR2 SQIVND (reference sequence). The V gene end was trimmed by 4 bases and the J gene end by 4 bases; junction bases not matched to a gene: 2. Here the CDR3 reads CASSRLAGIETQYF. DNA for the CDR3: TGTGCCAGTAGTAGACTAGCGGGGATAGAGACCCAGTACTTC.

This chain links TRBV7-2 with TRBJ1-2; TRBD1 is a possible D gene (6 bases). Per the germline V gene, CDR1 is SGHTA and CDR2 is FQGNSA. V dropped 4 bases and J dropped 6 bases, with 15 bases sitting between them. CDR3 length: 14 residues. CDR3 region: CASSSPAGGDGYTF. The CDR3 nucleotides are TGTGCCAGCAGCTCCCCCGCGGGGGGCGATGGCTACACCTTC.

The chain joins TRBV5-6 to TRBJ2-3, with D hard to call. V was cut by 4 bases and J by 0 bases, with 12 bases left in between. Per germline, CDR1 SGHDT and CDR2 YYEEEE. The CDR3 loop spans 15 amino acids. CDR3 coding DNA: TGTGCCAGCAGCGCGATCGATTCTAGCACAGATACGCAGTATTTT. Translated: CASSAIDSSTDTQYF.

The CDR3 reads CASSFASGSTDTQYF. The CDR3 region has the DNA TGTGCCAGCAGCTTCGCTAGCGGAAGCACAGATACGCAGTATTTT. J is TRBJ2-3 and V is TRBV5-4; 7 bases agree with TRBD2. Germline V gene sequence: CDR1 SGHNT, CDR2 YYREEE (reference sequence). The V segment lost 2 bases and the J segment 0 bases; nucleotides outside the gene matches: 3. The CDR3 length is 15 residues.

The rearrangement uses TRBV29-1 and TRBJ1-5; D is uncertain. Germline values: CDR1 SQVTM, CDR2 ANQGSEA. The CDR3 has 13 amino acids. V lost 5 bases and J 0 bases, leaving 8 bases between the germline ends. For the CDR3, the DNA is TGCAGCGTTAGAGAAAATAGCAATCAGCCCCAGCATTTT. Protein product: CSVRENSNQPQHF.

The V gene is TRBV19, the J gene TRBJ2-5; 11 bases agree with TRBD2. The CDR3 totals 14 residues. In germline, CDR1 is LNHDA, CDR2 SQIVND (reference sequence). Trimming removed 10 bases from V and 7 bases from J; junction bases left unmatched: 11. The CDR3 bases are TGTGCCACCCAGACTAGCGGGGCGGCAGGGACCCAGTACTTC. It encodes CATQTSGAAGTQYF.

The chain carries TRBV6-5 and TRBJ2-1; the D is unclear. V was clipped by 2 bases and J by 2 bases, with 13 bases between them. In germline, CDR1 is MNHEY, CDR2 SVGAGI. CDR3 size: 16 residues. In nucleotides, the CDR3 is TGTGCCAGCAGTTACCGAACCTACCCCCCCTACAATGAGCAGTTCTTC. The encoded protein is CASSYRTYPPYNEQFF.

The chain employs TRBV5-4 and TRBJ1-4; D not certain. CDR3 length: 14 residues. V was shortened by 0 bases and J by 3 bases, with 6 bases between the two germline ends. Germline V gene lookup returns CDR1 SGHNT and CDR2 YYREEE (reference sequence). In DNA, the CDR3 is TGTGCCAGCAGCTTGGCCGGGGCTAATGAAAAACTGTTTTTT. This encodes CASSLAGANEKLFF.

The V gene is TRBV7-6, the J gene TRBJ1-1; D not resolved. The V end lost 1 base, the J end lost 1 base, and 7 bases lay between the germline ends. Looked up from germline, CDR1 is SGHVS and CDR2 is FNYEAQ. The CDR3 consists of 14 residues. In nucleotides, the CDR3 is TGTGCCAGCAGCTTAGTTCGGGAGAACACTGAAGCTTTCTTT. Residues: CASSLVRENTEAFF.

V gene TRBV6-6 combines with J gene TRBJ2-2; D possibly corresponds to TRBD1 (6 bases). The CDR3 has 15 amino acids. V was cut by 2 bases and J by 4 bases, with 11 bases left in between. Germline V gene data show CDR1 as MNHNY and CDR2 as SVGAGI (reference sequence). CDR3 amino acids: CASSYPGQSTGELFF. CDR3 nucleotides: TGTGCCAGCAGTTACCCCGGACAGAGCACCGGGGAGCTGTTTTTT.

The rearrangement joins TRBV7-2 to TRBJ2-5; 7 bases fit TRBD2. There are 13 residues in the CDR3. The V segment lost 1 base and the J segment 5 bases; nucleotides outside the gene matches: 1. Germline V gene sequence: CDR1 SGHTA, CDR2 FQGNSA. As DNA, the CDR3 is TGTGCCAGCAGCTTAGTCGGGAGGGAGACCCAGTACTTC. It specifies CASSLVGRETQYF.

The CDR3 sequence: CASSLTLNTEAFF. The CDR3 nucleotides are TGTGCCAGCAGTTTAACTTTGAACACTGAAGCTTTCTTT. The rearrangement uses TRBV28 and TRBJ1-1; D is undetermined. V dropped 2 bases and J dropped 0 bases, with 4 bases sitting between them. Germline V lookup: CDR1 MDHEN, CDR2 SYDVKM. This CDR3 has 13 residues.

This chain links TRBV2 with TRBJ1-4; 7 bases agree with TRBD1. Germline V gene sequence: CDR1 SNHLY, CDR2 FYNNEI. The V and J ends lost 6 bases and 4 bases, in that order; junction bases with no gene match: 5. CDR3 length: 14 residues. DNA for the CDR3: TGTGCCAGCAGGGGGGACAGCGTTAATGAAAAACTGTTTTTT. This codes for CASRGDSVNEKLFF.

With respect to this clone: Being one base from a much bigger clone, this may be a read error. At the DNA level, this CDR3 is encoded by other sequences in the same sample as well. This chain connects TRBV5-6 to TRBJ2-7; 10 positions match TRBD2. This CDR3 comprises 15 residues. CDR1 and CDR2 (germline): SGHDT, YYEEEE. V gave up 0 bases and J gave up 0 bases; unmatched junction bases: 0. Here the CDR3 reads CASSLERGGSYEQYF. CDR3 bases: TGTGCCAGCAGCTTGGAGCGGGGGGGCTCCTACGAGCAGTACTTC.

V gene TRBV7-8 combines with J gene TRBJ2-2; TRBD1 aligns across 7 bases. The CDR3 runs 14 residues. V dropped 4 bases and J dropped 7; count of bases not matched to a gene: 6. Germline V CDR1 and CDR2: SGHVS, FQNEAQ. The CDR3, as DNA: TGTGCCAGCAGCTCTCGACAGGGTCACGGGGAGCTGTTTTTT. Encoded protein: CASSSRQGHGELFF.

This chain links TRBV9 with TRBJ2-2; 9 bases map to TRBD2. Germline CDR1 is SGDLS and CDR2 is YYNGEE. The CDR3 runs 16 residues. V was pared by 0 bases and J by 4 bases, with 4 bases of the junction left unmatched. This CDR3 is CASSVGASGATGELFF. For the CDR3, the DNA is TGTGCCAGCAGCGTAGGGGCTAGCGGGGCCACCGGGGAGCTGTTTTTT. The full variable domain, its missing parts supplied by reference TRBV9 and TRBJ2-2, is DSGVTQTPKHLITATGQRVTLRCSPRSGDLSVYWYQQSLDQGLQFLIQYYNGEERAKGNILERFSAQQFPDLHSELNLSSLELGDSALYFCASSVGASGATGELFFGEGSRLTVL.

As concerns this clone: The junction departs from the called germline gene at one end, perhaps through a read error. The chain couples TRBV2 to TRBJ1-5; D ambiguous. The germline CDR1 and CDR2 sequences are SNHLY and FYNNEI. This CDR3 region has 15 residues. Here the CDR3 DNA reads TGTGCCAGCAGCGAAGAGAGAATTAGCAATCAGCCCCAGCATTTT. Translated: CASSEERISNQPQHF.

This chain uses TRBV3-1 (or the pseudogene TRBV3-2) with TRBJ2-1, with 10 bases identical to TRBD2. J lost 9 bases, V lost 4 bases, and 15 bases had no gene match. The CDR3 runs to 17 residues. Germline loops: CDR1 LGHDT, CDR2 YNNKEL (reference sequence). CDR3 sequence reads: CASSLRGDSGRIGEQFF. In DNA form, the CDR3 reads TGTGCCAGCAGCCTCCGGGGGGATAGCGGGAGGATCGGTGAGCAGTTCTTC.

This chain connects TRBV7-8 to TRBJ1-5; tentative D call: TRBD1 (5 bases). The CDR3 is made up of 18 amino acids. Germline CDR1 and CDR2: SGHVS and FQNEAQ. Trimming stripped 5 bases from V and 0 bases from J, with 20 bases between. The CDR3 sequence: CASSLPSGGGPSNQPQHF. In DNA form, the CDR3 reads TGTGCCAGCAGCCTCCCCTCGGGGGGTGGTCCTAGCAATCAGCCCCAGCATTTT.